This entry lists 23 T cell receptor beta chains sequenced from one sample in a study of human T cells and chemical hapten exposure. Time point specified: pre-sensitization, week 0. Stated treatment: therapeutic diphenylcyclopropenone sensitization with weekly scalp DPC. TCRdb re-analysed the RACE reads in MiXCR, keeping a single row per CDR3 protein. The data show roughly 100,000 distinct CDR3 sequences, about 12% seen once. The sample was whole blood, taken in connection with sensitization to the hapten diphenylcyclopropenone (DPC). The source of these receptors is a woman aged 50 to 60 with alopecia areata. Some clones in this sample may be carry-over from other donors' samples.

The genes are TRBV29-1 and TRBJ2-3; D is perhaps TRBD1 or TRBD2 (5 bases each). Germline V gene sequence: CDR1 SQVTM, CDR2 ANQGSEA. This CDR3 has 15 amino acids. Trimming pared 5 bases from V and 3 bases from J, leaving 18 bases between. The CDR3 region has the DNA TGCAGCGTTCGAGGGGATGAGATTGGGACAGATACGCAGTATTTT. This translates into CSVRGDEIGTDTQYF.

The chain carries TRBV5-1 and TRBJ1-2; TRBD1 aligns across 12 bases. Germline V gives CDR1 SGHRS, CDR2 YFSETQ. This CDR3 is built from 17 residues. J lost 4 bases, V lost 4 bases, and 11 bases had no gene match. CDR3 in amino acids: CASSIAGTGGAGYGYTF. The CDR3 nucleotides read TGCGCCAGCAGCATAGCCGGGACAGGGGGCGCAGGCTATGGCTACACCTTC. Full variable domain (remainder filled in from reference TRBV5-1 and TRBJ1-2): KAGVTQTPRYLIKTRGQQVTLSCSPISGHRSVSWYQQTPGQGLQFLFEYFSETQRNKGNFPGRFSGRQFSNSRSEMNVSTLELGDSALYLCASSIAGTGGAGYGYTFGSGTRLTVV.

The J gene is TRBJ1-5, the V gene TRBV20-1; TRBD1 matches 8 bases. V was clipped by 6 bases and J by 6 bases; unmatched bases: 4. Germline assignment: CDR1 DFQATT and CDR2 SNEGSKA (reference sequence). CDR3 size: 12 residues. CDR3 nucleotide sequence: TGCAGTGCCGGACAGGGAGGTCAGCCCCAGCATTTT. The encoded protein is CSAGQGGQPQHF.

This clonotype was seen repeatedly, ten times or more. The chain links TRBV10-3 to TRBJ2-1, with 11 bases aligning to TRBD2. CDR1 and CDR2 (germline): ENHRY, SYGVKD. V shed 0 bases, J shed 5 bases, and the junction held 6 bases outside the gene matches. The CDR3 is 17 residues long. This CDR3 is CAISESGTSGLNNEQFF. CDR3 DNA sequence: TGTGCCATCAGTGAGTCCGGGACTAGCGGACTAAACAATGAGCAGTTCTTC.

The chain carries TRBV7-2 and TRBJ2-1, with 7 bases fitting TRBD2. CDR1 is SGHTA, CDR2 FQGNSA, per germline. The trim removed 7 bases at V and 0 bases at J, leaving 3 bases unmatched. The CDR3 is 14 residues long. The CDR3 region is CASKAGSSYNEQFF. DNA for the CDR3: TGTGCCAGCAAAGCGGGAAGCTCCTACAATGAGCAGTTCTTC.

There are a few counts of this clonotype. V gene TRBV21-1 combines with J gene TRBJ2-7; no DNA check was done on the table's D call, TRBD1. TRBV21-1 is designated a pseudogene. The CDR3 runs 9 residues. The CDR3 protein is CARQGKQYF. In nucleotides, the CDR3 is TGTGCCAGACAGGGGAAGCAGTACTTC.

The genes are TRBV3-1 and TRBJ2-1, with 8 bases lining up with TRBD2. With 3 bases clipped from V and 9 bases from J, the junction kept 10 bases outside the gene matches. Per the germline V gene, CDR1 is LGHDT and CDR2 is YNNKEL (reference sequence). The CDR3 spans 15 residues. The CDR3 DNA is TGTGCCAGCAGCCAGGTTGCGCGGGAGGTCGGTGAGCAGTTCTTC. This encodes CASSQVAREVGEQFF.

This clonotype appeared a few times. The chain links TRBV6-5 to TRBJ2-5; 9 bases map to TRBD1. CDR1 is MNHEY and CDR2 is SVGAGI in the germline V gene. The trim removed 2 bases at V and 3 bases at J, leaving 10 bases unmatched. CDR3 size: 17 residues. The DNA for the CDR3 is TGTGCCAGCAGTTACGGTTACAGGGGGCGAGGTGAAGAGACCCAGTACTTC. It is translated as CASSYGYRGRGEETQYF.

This clonotype came up many times. This rearrangement joins TRBV29-1 to TRBJ1-5, with D possibly matching TRBD1 (5 bases). This CDR3 has 15 amino acids. Germline V gives CDR1 SQVTM, CDR2 ANQGSEA. V gave up 4 bases and J gave up 1 base, with 14 bases separating them. The CDR3 protein is CSVVMQGGSNQPQHF. CDR3 coding DNA: TGCAGCGTTGTAATGCAGGGAGGGAGCAATCAGCCCCAGCATTTT.

This clonotype was observed many times. The chain has TRBV4-2 and TRBJ2-7; 9 bases are a match to TRBD2. The CDR3 sequence is 17 residues long. Per germline, CDR1 LGHNA and CDR2 YNFKEQ. The V gene end was trimmed by 1 base and the J gene end by 1 base; junction bases not matched to a gene: 8. CDR3 in amino acids: CASSQVFTTSGSYEQYF. In DNA, the CDR3 is TGTGCCAGCAGCCAAGTTTTTACGACTAGCGGTTCCTACGAGCAGTACTTC.

The chain employs TRBV28 and TRBJ2-7; D is uncertain. Trimming removed 6 bases from V and 3 bases from J, with 9 bases in between. Germline CDR1 MDHEN, CDR2 SYDVKM. CDR3 length equals 12 residues. DNA of the CDR3: TGTGCCAGCAGCTTGCCCCACTACGAGCAGTACTTC. It codes for CASSLPHYEQYF.

At least ten counts were recorded for this clonotype. The CDR3 DNA reads TGTGCCAGCAGGCGTACAGGTTCCCCTGGGGCCAACGTCCTGACTTTC. It translates to CASRRTGSPGANVLTF. The gene calls are TRBV6-5 and TRBJ2-6; TRBD1 is a possible D gene (5 bases). The CDR3 has 16 amino acids. Trimming left V 6 bases short and J 2 bases short, with 14 bases between. The germline V gene has CDR1 MNHEY and CDR2 SVGAGI.

At least ten counts were recorded for this clonotype. The V and J genes are TRBV6-5 and TRBJ1-2; D remains ambiguous. The CDR3 loop spans 14 amino acids. Germline assignment: CDR1 MNHEY and CDR2 SVGAGI. V gave up 2 bases and J gave up 2 bases, with 9 bases separating them. This CDR3 reads CASSYDPRNYGYTF. The DNA for the CDR3 is TGTGCCAGCAGTTACGATCCACGGAACTATGGCTACACCTTC.

This clonotype was observed a handful of times. The chain links TRBV18 to TRBJ1-1; D gene ambiguous. Looked up from germline, CDR1 is KGHSH and CDR2 is LQKENI. V was pared by 3 bases and J by 0 bases, with 14 bases between. The CDR3 contains 16 residues. CDR3 amino acids: CASSPSEGAMNTEAFF. CDR3 DNA: TGTGCCAGCTCACCCTCCGAGGGAGCCATGAACACTGAAGCTTTCTTT.

In its sample, this clonotype was seen a few times. The V and J genes are TRBV6-5 and TRBJ1-4; 7 bases are a match to TRBD1. V dropped 5 bases and J dropped 3; count of bases not matched to a gene: 6. Germline lookup yields CDR1 MNHEY and CDR2 SVGAGI. The CDR3 loop spans 15 amino acids. The CDR3 DNA sequence: TGTGCCAGCAGTCGATCAGGGGGTTCTAATGAAAAACTGTTTTTT. Its protein is CASSRSGGSNEKLFF.

The chain joins TRBV12-3 or TRBV12-4 to TRBJ2-5, with D possibly being TRBD2 (5 bases). The CDR3 is 14 residues long. V lost 6 bases, J lost 4 bases, and 15 bases lay in between. CDR3 region: CASSPLIEGETQYF. In nucleotides, the CDR3 is TGTGCCAGCAGCCCTCTTATCGAGGGAGAGACCCAGTACTTC.

This clonotype was observed many times. J is TRBJ2-2 and V is TRBV4-3, with D uncertain. Trimming removed 1 base from V and 4 bases from J, with 10 bases in between. CDR3 length equals 15 residues. CDR1 LGHNA and CDR2 YSLEER come from the germline V gene. In DNA form, the CDR3 reads TGCGCCAGCAGCCAAGGGCTCGGCTTCACCGGGGAGCTGTTTTTT. Its translation: CASSQGLGFTGELFF.

As for this clonotype: The junction does not match germline at one end; this may be a read error. The chain is built from TRBV6-2 or TRBV6-3 and TRBJ1-1; D unresolved. CDR1 MNHEY and CDR2 SVGEGT come from the germline V gene. The CDR3 has 14 residues. CDR3 residues: CSSSSPAVNTEAFF. CDR3 nucleotide sequence: TGTTCCAGCAGCAGCCCAGCCGTGAACACTGAAGCTTTCTTT.

This clonotype was observed many times. The chain is built from TRBV20-1 and TRBJ2-2; D may be TRBD2 (6 bases). V gave up 3 bases and J gave up 3 bases, with 11 bases separating them. The CDR3 runs to 14 residues. From germline, CDR1 is DFQATT and CDR2 SNEGSKA (reference sequence). CDR3 protein: CSARERAHTGELFF. DNA of the CDR3: TGCAGTGCTAGGGAGCGGGCCCACACCGGGGAGCTGTTTTTT.

V gene TRBV9 combines with J gene TRBJ1-2; D call uncertain. CDR1 is SGDLS and CDR2 is YYNGEE in the germline V gene. Deletions cut 0 bases from V and 0 bases from J, with 12 bases between. This CDR3 has 16 amino acids. In DNA, the CDR3 is TGTGCCAGCAGCGTAGCTACGTCAGTGCCTAACTATGGCTACACCTTC. Translation: CASSVATSVPNYGYTF.

The V and J genes are TRBV11-1 and TRBJ2-1, with a tentative D call TRBD1 (6 bases). This CDR3 has 13 residues. Trimming removed 4 bases from V and 6 bases from J, with 10 bases in between. Germline V gives CDR1 SGHAT, CDR2 FQDESV (reference sequence). Here the CDR3 reads CASSWSRGNEQFF. CDR3 nucleotides: TGTGCCAGCAGCTGGAGCAGGGGCAATGAGCAGTTCTTC.

V is TRBV27 and J is TRBJ2-3; D possibly corresponds to TRBD2 (5 bases). This CDR3 contains 17 residues. The V end lost 0 bases, the J end lost 2 bases, and 15 bases lay between the germline ends. The germline CDR1 and CDR2 sequences are MNHEY and SMNVEV (reference sequence). The CDR3 is CASSLSVVTKHTDTQYF. The CDR3 DNA is TGTGCCAGCAGTTTATCGGTCGTGACTAAGCACACAGATACGCAGTATTTT.

This clonotype was detected a few times. The chain is built from TRBV29-1 and TRBJ2-3; tentatively, D is TRBD2 (5 bases). The germline V gene has CDR1 SQVTM and CDR2 ANQGSEA. V gave up 7 bases and J gave up 0 bases, with 14 bases separating them. The CDR3 runs to 14 residues. Written as DNA, the CDR3 is TGCAGCGCTGGACTTACTTCTAGCACAGATACGCAGTATTTT. It is translated as CSAGLTSSTDTQYF.